The following is a T cell receptor beta chain sequence with its context. Its target is unknown. Measured with immunoSEQ multiplex PCR; TCRdb has only the in-frame clones, and not every one. Of 90,000 to 150,000 clones detected, around 90% appear once; the ten largest clones hold approximately 8.4%. The record originates from a study of T cell responses to AZD1222 COVID-19 vaccine. Study results and limitations: Vaccine-related CD4 TCRs covered spike, predominating at 160-218 and 743-854. Baseline seropositivity occurred in only six AZD1222 recipients. Spike-specific TCR breadth and depth both grew after two AZD1222 doses.

The CDR3 sequence is 15 residues long. J gave up 4 bases and V 3 bases, and 7 bases lay outside the gene matches. CDR1 DFQATT and CDR2 SNEGSKA come from the germline V gene (reference sequence). This receptor was taken from an adult in good health. This sample comprised peripheral blood, obtained on day 0 of AZD1222 vaccination. The chain couples TRBV20-1 to TRBJ2-2; TRBD2 agrees at 8 bases. The CDR3 sequence is CSASMSGGITGELFF. For the CDR3, the DNA is TGCAGTGCTAGTATGAGCGGGGGCATCACCGGGGAGCTGTTTTTT.